This TCR beta chain was identified during a study of identical twins' blood T cells. Study results and limitations: Shared CDR3 clonotype counts tracked mainly the product of cloneset sizes.

All three twin pairs grew up together with likely shared infections and vaccines. Libraries were made from RNA as TCR cDNA, using a modified protocol. Each TCR cDNA library carried sample-specific barcodes on both ends. From the 5' RACE reads, TCRdb called clonotypes with MiXCR, one entry per CDR3 protein. The top ten hold about 6% of the sample, which has 300,000 to 450,000 distinct CDR3 sequences, under 30% seen once. This clonotype was observed a handful of times. Its target is unknown. The CDR3 totals 14 residues. Looked up from germline, CDR1 is LNHDA and CDR2 is SQIVND (reference sequence). V lost 6 bases to trimming and J lost 2 bases, with 14 bases between them.

This sequence joins TRBV19 and TRBJ2-7; D gene ambiguous. The origin of this receptor is a woman aged 18-49 years in good health. Sequences were obtained from PBMCs. CDR3 nucleotide sequence: TGTGCCAGTAGACCCAAAACTCTTCCCTACGAGCAGTACTTC. This encodes CASRPKTLPYEQYF.